These T cell receptor beta chains were read from a single sample in a study of cytomegalovirus exposure and HLA in healthy donors. Libraries were prepared by immunoSEQ multiplex PCR; TCRdb keeps only in-frame clonotypes and omits some of them. The sample has more than 140,000 clones; 85% to 90% are singletons. Material for sequencing was PBMCs. The receptors stem from a woman between 18 and 29 years old in good health and CMV-seropositive. CDR3s include the opening cysteine and the closing phenylalanine or tryptophan. A D gene is named only where the DNA matches it firmly. Only part of the rows carry a size: once, few, many, or a class if the clone is expanded.

TRBV27,TRBD1,-,TRBJ2-3,CASKRTGGTDTQYF,TGTGCCAGCAAGAGGACAGGGGGCACAGATACGCAGTATTTT
TRBV21-1,-,-,TRBJ2-7,CAGLRAGGFWHTYYEQYF,TGTGCCGGCCTGAGGGCAGGGGGGTTTTGGCACACATACTACGAGCAGTACTTC
TRBV18,-,-,TRBJ2-7,CASSPGAGYEQYF,TGTGCCAGCTCCCCAGGGGCGGGGTACGAGCAGTACTTC
TRBV5-1,-,-,TRBJ2-7,CASSPVPRSLITYEQYF,TGCGCCAGCAGCCCCGTACCCAGGTCCCTTATTACCTACGAGCAGTACTTC
TRBV30,-,-,TRBJ1-4,CAWGAGTYNEKLFF,TGTGCCTGGGGGGCCGGGACTTATAATGAAAAACTGTTTTTT
TRBV13,TRBD1,once,TRBJ2-1,CASSYRPGGASNEQFF,TGTGCCAGCAGCTATCGTCCAGGGGGCGCTTCAAATGAGCAGTTCTTC
TRBV11-2,-,-,TRBJ2-7,CATSAGAPGNYEQYF,TGTGCCACATCAGCGGGTGCACCAGGAAACTACGAGCAGTACTTC
TRBV30,-,-,TRBJ1-1,CAWNEDFTEAFF,TGTGCCTGGAATGAGGATTTCACTGAAGCTTTCTTT
TRBV14,-,-,TRBJ1-4,CASSLNKKLFF,TGTGCCAGCAGCCTTAACAAAAAACTGTTTTTT
TRBV2,-,-,TRBJ2-1,CASSEILKGNEQFF,TGTGCCAGCAGTGAAATCCTTAAGGGGAATGAGCAGTTCTTC
TRBV27,TRBD2,-,TRBJ2-7,CASRVGLAGGFDEQYF,TGTGCCAGCAGGGTGGGACTAGCGGGAGGGTTCGACGAGCAGTACTTC
TRBV13,TRBD2,-,TRBJ2-1,CASSPQAGDWDNEQFF,TGTGCCAGCAGCCCTCAAGCGGGAGATTGGGACAATGAGCAGTTCTTC
TRBV12-2,-,-,TRBJ2-7,CASRFIFYEQYF,TGTGCAAGTCGCTTTATCTTCTACGAGCAGTACTTC
TRBV4-1,-,-,TRBJ2-1,CASSPLRDTNEQFF,TGCGCCAGCAGCCCCCTACGGGACACGAATGAGCAGTTCTTC
TRBV20-1,TRBD1,-,TRBJ2-7,CSPRQGYEQYF,TGCAGTCCACGACAGGGATACGAGCAGTACTTC
TRBV7-8,-,-,TRBJ2-7,CASSLGQVGDASYEQYF,TGTGCCAGCAGCTTAGGGCAGGTCGGGGATGCCTCCTACGAGCAGTACTTC
TRBV9,-,-,TRBJ2-1,CASSVGRGLRDEQFF,TGTGCCAGCAGCGTAGGCAGGGGCCTTAGGGATGAGCAGTTCTTC
TRBV27,TRBD1,-,TRBJ2-1,CASSSWGRTGTVKDNEQFF,TGTGCCAGCAGTTCTTGGGGGAGAACCGGGACAGTAAAGGACAATGAGCAGTTCTTC
TRBV6-1,-,-,TRBJ1-3,CASSERVVGNTIYF,TGTGCCAGCAGTGAGCGGGTTGTAGGAAACACCATATATTTT
TRBV11-1,TRBD1,-,TRBJ2-2,CASRYQGANTGELFF,TGTGCCAGCAGGTATCAGGGGGCGAACACCGGGGAGCTGTTTTTT
TRBV7-2,-,-,TRBJ2-3,CASSLVVTANTDTQYF,TGTGCCAGCAGCTTAGTTGTCACCGCGAACACAGATACGCAGTATTTT
TRBV5-6,-,-,TRBJ2-5,CASSLFRGWGTQYF,TGTGCCAGCAGCTTATTCAGGGGATGGGGGACCCAGTACTTC
TRBV2,-,few,TRBJ2-2,CASKFTGAPLEELFF,TGTGCCAGCAAATTCACGGGAGCGCCTCTCGAGGAGCTGTTTTTT
TRBV7-7,TRBD2,-,TRBJ2-3,CASSLRSGRAPDTQYF,TGTGCTAGCAGCTTACGTAGCGGGAGGGCCCCAGATACGCAGTATTTT